The present entry profiles one T cell receptor (beta chain) with its context. The record originates from a study of blood T cell repertoires in COVID-19. J was trimmed by 5 bases and V by 6 bases; bases with no gene match: 3. This CDR3 is built from 14 residues. Germline values: CDR1 SEHNR, CDR2 FQNEAQ (reference sequence). In the authors' workflow: Amplification with reference gene primers provided the estimates of nucleated cell counts. Profiled with immunoSEQ multiplex PCR; TCRdb holds only in-frame clones, not every one. The DNA gave D and trimming, while V, J and clone size come from that table. The data hold 150,000 to 200,000 clones, with 80% to 90% observed a single time.

This TCR was recovered from a woman aged 65 to 85 with COVID-19, enrolled during active disease. Sequencing was carried out using peripheral blood. The chain uses TRBV7-9 and TRBJ2-1; 11 bases line up with TRBD2. The CDR3 loop is CASRTSGGDNEQFF. Written as DNA, the CDR3 is TGTGCCAGCAGAACTAGCGGGGGAGACAATGAGCAGTTCTTC.